The T cell receptor (beta chain) described here comes from a study of identical twins. The study's findings and limits: Insertions were reduced in abundant cord blood beta clonotypes but not in memory repertoires.

This clonotype occurred a few times. The antigen is not known. The germline V and J ends were trimmed by 1 base and 4 bases, with 10 bases remaining between them. There are 14 residues in the CDR3. Germline V gene sequence: CDR1 SGHAT, CDR2 FQNNGV. TCRdb reprocessed the 5' RACE reads with MiXCR, giving one entry per CDR3 protein. This table holds around 340,000 distinct CDR3 sequences, about 9% found once. The rearrangement joins TRBV11-2 to TRBJ2-5, with unresolved D. Sequenced: naive T cells sorted from blood. This clonotype was obtained from a woman aged 50 to 60 in good health. This chain's CDR3 is CASSLGRMVETQYF. DNA of the CDR3: TGTGCCAGCAGCTTAGGTCGCATGGTAGAGACCCAGTACTTC.